This is a list of T cell receptor beta chains from one sample in a study of post-analysis software for immune sequencing data. TCRdb redid the calling of the PCR reads with MiXCR, one entry per CDR3 protein. Here the sample spans 820,000 or so distinct CDR3 sequences, 53% being singletons. Material for sequencing was blood. The receptors shown here come from a girl aged 10-17 years with multiple sclerosis. CDR3s include the opening cysteine and the closing phenylalanine or tryptophan. Expanded clones are given a class, and other clones once, few, many or no size at all.

V,J,size,CDR3
TRBV2,TRBJ1-6,NA,CASSEIRYSPLHF
TRBV29-1,TRBJ2-1,NA,CSVEDFINNEQFF
TRBV27,TRBJ2-7,once,CASRPSRRRNEQYF
TRBV6-5,TRBJ1-4,few,CASSQRQGELFF
TRBV29-1,TRBJ2-5,NA,CSVEVLAGETQYF
TRBV2,TRBJ2-6,NA,CASKHNSGANVLTF
TRBV5-1,TRBJ2-5,few,CASSLARRGGQETQYF
TRBV20-1,TRBJ2-5,NA,CSARYSGREETQYF
TRBV5-1,TRBJ1-1,NA,CASSPLREGYLEAFF
TRBV7-3,NA,NA,CASSLKPGGYEQYF
TRBV7-2,TRBJ2-5,few,CASSLVGTSGGFRETQYF
TRBV20-1,TRBJ2-4,NA,CSARGPAGKQYF
TRBV7-8,TRBJ2-1,NA,CASSYAPGDPDRENEQFF
TRBV6-5,TRBJ2-3,few,CASRRAGADTQYF
TRBV27,TRBJ2-3,few,CASSADPSTDTQYF
TRBV12-3/TRBV12-4,TRBJ2-3,NA,CASSLAGQASTDTQYF
TRBV12-3/TRBV12-4,TRBJ2-1,few,CASSLQRPQHDEQFF
TRBV5-1,TRBJ2-6,NA,CASSRNTDRGVSGANVLTF
TRBV20-1,TRBJ2-7,NA,CSARGGSLGYEQYF
TRBV7-3,TRBJ2-1,few,CASSPKLRQGNEQFF
TRBV15,TRBJ2-5,NA,CATSRAVGRQETQYF
TRBV20-1,TRBJ2-7,few,CSARRPERDYEQYF
TRBV12-3/TRBV12-4,TRBJ2-7,NA,CASSLGRLRGDSGIEQYF
TRBV29-1,TRBJ2-7,NA,CSVEGGPASYNEQYF
TRBV15,TRBJ2-1,NA,CATSTLGSGGHNEQFF
TRBV20-1,TRBJ2-7,few,CSARSGLAYEQYF
TRBV20-1,TRBJ2-5,NA,CSAMRGGAQETQYF
TRBV20-1,TRBJ2-3,few,CSARVVDTQYF
TRBV20-1,TRBJ2-3,NA,CSAEFKRTDTQYF
TRBV5-1,TRBJ2-1,NA,CASSQARLAGTNEQFF
TRBV9,TRBJ2-5,NA,CASSVGDSGGVRETQYF
TRBV5-1,TRBJ1-4,NA,CASSWGGSTNEKLFF
TRBV7-9,TRBJ1-2,few,CASTNRGRSPYGYTF
TRBV20-1,TRBJ2-7,NA,CSARVTTSIYEQYF
TRBV4-1,TRBJ1-2,once,CASRDPTDYGYTF
TRBV20-1,TRBJ2-5,NA,CSATTGRRETQYF
TRBV27,TRBJ2-1,NA,CASCPGTEAYNEQFF
TRBV12-5,TRBJ2-3,NA,CASGLGQLRTDTQYF
TRBV12-3/TRBV12-4,TRBJ1-1,NA,CASSHRGDTEAFF
TRBV6-5,TRBJ2-5,NA,CASSYRLRSGLAVQETQYF
TRBV5-1,TRBJ2-7,few,CASRQGLESSYEQYF
TRBV7-8,TRBJ2-1,NA,CASSSTSGLEANEQFF
TRBV2,TRBJ2-5,NA,CASSRLAGVRETQYF
TRBV12-3/TRBV12-4,TRBJ2-5,NA,CASSPRGGRARQETQYF
TRBV14,TRBJ2-3,few,CASSYDVGGTQYF
TRBV9,NA,NA,CASSEQPTGGPQETQYF
TRBV9,TRBJ2-3,once,CASSVRGLVTSDYRDTQYF
TRBV18,TRBJ2-3,NA,CASSDSRPDTQYF
TRBV29-1,TRBJ2-3,many,CSARQEPEPSDTQYF